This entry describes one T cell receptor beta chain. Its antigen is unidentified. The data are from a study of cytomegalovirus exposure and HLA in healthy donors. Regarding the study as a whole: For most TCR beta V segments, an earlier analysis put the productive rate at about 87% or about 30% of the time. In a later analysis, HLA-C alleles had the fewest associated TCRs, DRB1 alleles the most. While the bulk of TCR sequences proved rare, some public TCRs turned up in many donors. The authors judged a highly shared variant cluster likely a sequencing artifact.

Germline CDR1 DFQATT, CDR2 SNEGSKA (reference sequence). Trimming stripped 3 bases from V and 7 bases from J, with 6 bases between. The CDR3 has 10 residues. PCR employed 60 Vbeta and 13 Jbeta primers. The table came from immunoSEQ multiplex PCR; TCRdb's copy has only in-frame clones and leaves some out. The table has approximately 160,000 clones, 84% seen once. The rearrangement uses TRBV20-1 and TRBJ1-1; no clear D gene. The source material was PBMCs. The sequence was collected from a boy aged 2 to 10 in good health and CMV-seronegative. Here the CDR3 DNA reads TGCAGTGCTAGGCATAGTGAAGCTTTCTTT. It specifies CSARHSEAFF.